This record looks at one T cell receptor beta chain sequence and its context. Its matching antigen is unknown. These data come from a study of cytomegalovirus exposure and HLA in healthy donors. General study results and limits: A later look showed TCR association rates differing by HLA locus, highest for DRB1 and lowest for HLA-C. Sequencing had likely introduced a cluster of highly shared sequence variants as an artifact. Several of the most significant clusters appeared linked to common viral pathogens, based on a later analysis. Donor immune exposure was known only as CMV serostatus.

13 Jbeta primers and 60 Vbeta primers were used for the PCR. Measured with immunoSEQ multiplex PCR; TCRdb has only the in-frame clones, and not every one. The table lists 130,000 or so clones, around 83% of them singletons. The receptor was derived from a woman aged 50 to 60 in good health and CMV-seropositive. The sample was PBMCs.

CDR3 DNA: TGTGCCAGCAGAGGGTTGGGAGCGGGTTCGTCCTACGAGCAGTACTTC. As protein: CASRGLGAGSSYEQYF. The gene calls are TRBV27 and TRBJ2-7; a possible D gene is TRBD2 (6 bases). The CDR3 covers 16 residues. Germline values: CDR1 MNHEY, CDR2 SMNVEV (reference sequence). The V gene lost 6 bases and the J gene lost 1 base, with 19 bases spanning the gap.